Given below is one TCR beta chain in context. The target of this receptor is not known. No much larger clonotype is one base removed from it; base qualities were not supplied. The germline ends are 16 bases apart after V is trimmed by 4 bases and J by 6 bases. The CDR3 sequence holds 15 residues, the cysteine and phenylalanine included. The kept DNA is CDR3 alone, 45 bases in frame from the first base. CDR1 MNHEY and CDR2 SVGAGI are derived from the germline V gene. This sample was taken from a study of CD8+ T cells in alopecia areata (dated by TCRdb to 2016 to 2019). With regard to the full study: The treated patients, all with moderate-to-severe alopecia areata, were enrolled in an open-label pilot trial of oral tofacitinib given at 5 to 10 mg twice daily. Patients received tofacitinib for 6 to 18 months and were then followed off drug for 6 months to check for delayed response and recurrence. For the treated patients, the SALT score, which quantifies what percentage of scalp surface area is affected, served as the measure of disease severity. To study T cell clonal expansion in alopecia areata, the researchers applied high-throughput TCRbeta sequencing to both the C3H/HeJ mouse model and human patients. Scalp tissue and sorted CD4+ and CD8+ peripheral blood T cells from patchy and totalis/universalis alopecia areata patients and from healthy controls were covered by human TCRbeta sequencing. Biopsies were taken from tofacitinib-treated patients at baseline and at 4 and 24 weeks of treatment, and a later scalp biopsy was taken in several of the tofacitinib-treated patients. Clonality in the scalp was compared among normal scalp (n=4), patchy alopecia areata scalp (n=8), and alopecia totalis/universalis scalp (n=8). RNA came from the PAXgene miRNA kit for fixed scalp, the miRNeasy kit for PBMCs, and the RNeasy kit for mouse skin. immunoSEQ multiplex PCR using 35 Vbeta forward primers and 13 Jbeta reverse primers was used to amplify TCRbeta CDR3 regions.

What the research found in general, with its limitations: Lesional scalp, especially in alopecia totalis/universalis, showed higher clonality and more expanded CD8+ clones than normal scalp, suggesting antigenic drive. Resident alphabeta T cells in normal human skin are also sequenced, complicating scalp TCR repertoire analysis, unlike mouse skin dominated by gammadelta T cells. Because the treated cohort was small and had only one nonresponder, larger studies are needed to examine links between baseline CD8+ expansion and response. Compared with mice, TCR sequences shared between patients were less clear, possibly partly because of HLA diversity across the patient population. Scalp clonality and the number of expanded CD8+ clones among the top 100 scalp clones were significantly decreased by tofacitinib. During tofacitinib treatment, many expanded lesional clones stuck around in both scalp and blood, and this persistence may partly explain why relapse happens after treatment is stopped.

The sample's time point label, decoded: about 25 weeks on oral tofacitinib. What this sample's treatment or condition label stands for: oral pan-JAK inhibitor, 5-10 mg twice daily. Lesional scalp punch biopsies and peripheral blood were obtained from alopecia areata patients. After PBMCs were isolated by density centrifugation and stained for CD3, CD4 and CD8, a FACSAria was used to sort CD4+ and CD8+ T cells. The library was prepared using the immunoSEQ multiplex PCR assay. To provide template for TCR sequencing, every sample had RNA extracted and reverse transcribed into cDNA. SuperScript III was used to make first-strand cDNA, primed with a 2:1 mix of oligo-dT and random hexamers. A synthetic immune receptor repertoire was used to assess amplification bias, and residual bias was removed computationally. The study's own analysis went as follows. Raw reads were preprocessed to remove errors, and CDR3 was defined by IMGT conventions from the conserved cysteine to phenylalanine. Clonality was computed by normalizing Shannon entropy by log2 of the number of productive unique TCRs and subtracting the result from 1. Scalp TCRbeta sequences were cross-referenced with sorted blood CD4 and CD8 repertoires so that the CD4 or CD8 identity of scalp clones could be inferred. TCRdb re-hosts the immuneACCESS table, in-frame sequences only. Its copies lack some clones; in the studies checked, an unresolved V gene accounts for under half of them, and the cause for the rest is not known. Clone size and V and J calls were adopted from that table, with D and trimming inferred from the DNA. This sample lists 180,000 or so clones; about 48% were detected once. The ten largest make up 10% to 13% of the sample.

Source: CD8+ T cells sorted from blood, taken at week 24, from a patient treated with tofacitinib. Recombination joined TRBV6-5 with TRBJ2-1; the best D guess is TRBD1, with 6 bases matching. The receptor's source is a human donor with alopecia areata. Read as DNA, the sequence is TGTGCCAGCAGTTCGAGGGGGAATAGTATCAATGAGCAGTTCTTC. Its product reads: CASSSRGNSINEQFF.